This TCR beta chain was identified in a study of shared T cell receptors in the human thymus. V gave up 5 bases and J gave up 1 base, with 14 bases separating them. CDR3 length equals 15 residues. Germline V CDR1 and CDR2: SGHTA, FQGNSA. Only in-frame clones appear in the TCRdb table, and some are missing; sequencing was by immunoSEQ multiplex PCR. The sample has roughly 700,000 clones; roughly 90% are singletons. The sample was also reused in another study, on human thymus T cells. This second study says: Infants served as donors; they were healthy and Finnish and were having corrective surgery for congenital heart defects. Thymic samples were excised during corrective heart operations.

This sequence originates from a boy under three years old with a congenital heart defect. The chain is built from TRBV7-2 and TRBJ2-5; TRBD1 is a possible D gene (6 bases). Sequenced material: thymocytes. CDR3 in DNA: TGTGCCAGCAGCGTCACCAGGGGACCCCAAGAGACCCAGTACTTC. Translation gives CASSVTRGPQETQYF.